This record covers a single TCR beta chain. Primers used in a second PCR of about 6 to 11 cycles were a sample-barcoded 5' primer and a J-beta primer mix. From the 5' RACE reads, TCRdb called clonotypes with MiXCR, one entry per CDR3 protein. The sample lists 650,000 to 1,000,000 distinct CDR3 sequences; around 36% were seen once. The data derive from a study of blood T cells in healthy people across ages. Per sample, extraction of total RNA gave at least 5.5 micrograms in every case. Sequenced sample: blood. The receptor was derived from a young man in good health.

CDR3 bases: TGTGCCAGCAGCGAGGGGCCGGACACCGGGGAGCTGTTTTTT. It translates to CASSEGPDTGELFF. V and J are TRBV9 and TRBJ2-2; D is possibly TRBD1 (5 bases). The germline gives CDR1 SGDLS, CDR2 YYNGEE. V was clipped by 3 bases and J by 3 bases, with 9 bases between them. The CDR3 is 14 amino acids.